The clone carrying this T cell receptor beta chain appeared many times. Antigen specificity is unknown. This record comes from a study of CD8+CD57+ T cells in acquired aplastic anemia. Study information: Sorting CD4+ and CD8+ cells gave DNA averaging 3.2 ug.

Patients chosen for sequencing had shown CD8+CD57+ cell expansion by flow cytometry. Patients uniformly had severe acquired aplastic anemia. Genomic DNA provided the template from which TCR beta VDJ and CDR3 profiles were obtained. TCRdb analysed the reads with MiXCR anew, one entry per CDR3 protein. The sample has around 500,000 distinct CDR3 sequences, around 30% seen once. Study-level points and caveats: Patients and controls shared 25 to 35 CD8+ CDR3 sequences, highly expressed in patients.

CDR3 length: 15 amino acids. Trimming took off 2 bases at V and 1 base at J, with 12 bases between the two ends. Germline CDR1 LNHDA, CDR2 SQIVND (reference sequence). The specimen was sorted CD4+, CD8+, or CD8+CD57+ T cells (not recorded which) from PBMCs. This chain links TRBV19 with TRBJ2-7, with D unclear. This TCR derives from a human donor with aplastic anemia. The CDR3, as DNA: TGTGCCAGTAGTATATTGCCGGGCTCTTCCTACGAGCAGTACTTC. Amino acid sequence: CASSILPGSSYEQYF.